What follows are 4 T cell receptor beta chains derived from one specimen sequenced in a study of regulatory T cells in long-lasting Graves disease (dated by TCRdb to the early 2020s). Preparation of the library involved multiplex PCR. The sequencing machine was an Illumina HiSeq 4000. iRepertoire HTBI primers and Arm-PCR amplification of CDR3 regions were used to construct TCR beta libraries. Clones were called with MiXCR by TCRdb after fastp trimmed the public reads at Q25, and only in-frame beta chains were retained. Rows are unified per CDR3 protein, each entry keeping the most common DNA and genes. This sample gives roughly 450,000 distinct CDR3 sequences in total; roughly 20% of them show up just once. The ten largest clonotypes hold under 9% of the sample. This sample's time point label indicates: persistent/refractory GD, antithyroid drugs over 5 years with positive TRAb. RNA was extracted from PBMCs in TRIzol for both TCR sequencing and RNA sequencing.

The sequencing here drew on peripheral blood mononuclear cells (PBMCs), taken when the disease was refractory, from a patient treated with antithyroid drugs. These receptors came from a female donor with Graves disease.

This clonotype was recorded many times. The chain combines TRBV6-1 with TRBJ2-7; 7 nucleotides match TRBD2. The CDR3 is 16 residues long. Germline V lookup: CDR1 MNHNS, CDR2 SASEGT. V lost 4 bases, J lost 0 bases, and 9 bases stayed unmatched. CDR3 DNA: TGTGCCAGCAGTGGACCTAGCGGAATAACCTCCTACGAGCAGTACTTC. As protein: CASSGPSGITSYEQYF.

This clonotype was counted between two and nine times. The rearrangement uses TRBV7-8 and TRBJ2-7; 10 bases agree with TRBD2. The CDR3 covers 15 residues. From germline, CDR1 is SGHVS and CDR2 FQNEAQ. After removal of 5 bases from V and 0 bases from J, the junction contained 4 bases not matched to a gene. The CDR3 loop reads CASSRSSGSSYEQYF. The CDR3 DNA is TGTGCCAGCAGCCGCTCTAGCGGGAGCTCCTACGAGCAGTACTTC.

This chain links TRBV20-1 with TRBJ1-2; the D gene is possibly TRBD1 (6 bases). V lost 6 bases and J 5 bases, leaving 13 bases between the germline ends. The V gene's germline CDR1 is DFQATT and CDR2 SNEGSKA (reference sequence). The CDR3 is made up of 12 amino acids. The CDR3 is CSANRQAYGYTF. As DNA, the CDR3 is TGCAGTGCAAACAGACAGGCTTATGGCTACACCTTC.

This clonotype has just a few counts. This sequence joins TRBV7-9 and TRBJ2-7; TRBD1 agrees at 9 bases. With 4 bases clipped from V and 7 bases from J, the junction kept 8 bases outside the gene matches. The CDR3 is 14 residues long. Germline CDR1 reads SEHNR; CDR2 reads FQNEAQ (reference sequence). For the CDR3, the DNA is TGTGCCAGCAGCTCCTTGACAGGGGGTTATGAGCAGTACTTC. Its protein product is CASSSLTGGYEQYF.